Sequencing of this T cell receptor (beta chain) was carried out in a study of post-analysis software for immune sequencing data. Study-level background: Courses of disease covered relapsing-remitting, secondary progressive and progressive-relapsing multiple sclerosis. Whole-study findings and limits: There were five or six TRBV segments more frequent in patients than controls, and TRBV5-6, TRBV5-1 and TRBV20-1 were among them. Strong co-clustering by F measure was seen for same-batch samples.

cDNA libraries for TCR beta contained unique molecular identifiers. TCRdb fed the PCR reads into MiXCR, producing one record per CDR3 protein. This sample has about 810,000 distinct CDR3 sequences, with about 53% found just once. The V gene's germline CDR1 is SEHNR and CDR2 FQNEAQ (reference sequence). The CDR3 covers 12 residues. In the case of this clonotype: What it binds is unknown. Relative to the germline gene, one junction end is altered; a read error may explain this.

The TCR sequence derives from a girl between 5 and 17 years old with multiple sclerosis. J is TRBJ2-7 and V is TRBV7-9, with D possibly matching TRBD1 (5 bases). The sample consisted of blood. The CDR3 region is CASSFTWGEEYF. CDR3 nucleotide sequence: TGTGCCAGCAGTTTTACGTGGGGCGAGGAGTACTTC.